What follows are 19 T cell receptor beta chains derived from one specimen sequenced in a study of T cells in localized non-small cell lung cancer (dated by TCRdb to 2018 to 2020). To prepare the library, the immunoSEQ multiplex PCR assay was applied. The table comes from immuneACCESS by way of TCRdb, which keeps in-frame sequences with V and J called. Part of the clones is missing from these tables; in studies checked, under half for an unresolved V gene and the rest for unknown reasons. The sample has roughly 3,800 clones on record, under 30% of them singletons. The top ten constitute less than 10% of the sample. Sequences were derived from lung tumor tissue, sampled before any cancer treatment. The receptors were gathered from a man between 40 and 69 years old with stage I lung adenocarcinoma.

A few counts support this clone. V usage is TRBV19 and J usage is TRBJ2-6; possibly TRBD1 for D (5 bases). Trimming left V 6 bases short and J 0 bases short, with 9 bases between. The CDR3 extends over 15 amino acids. Germline CDR1 is LNHDA and CDR2 is SQIVND (reference sequence). In DNA form, the CDR3 reads TGTGCCAGTAGACAGGCCAACTCTGGGGCCAACGTCCTGACTTTC. It translates to CASRQANSGANVLTF.

For the CDR3, the DNA is TGTGCCAGCAGTGAATTAGGGACAGTTAATTCACCCCTCCACTTT. This gives the protein CASSELGTVNSPLHF. The V gene is TRBV25-1, the J gene TRBJ1-6; 7 bases line up with TRBD1. Per germline, CDR1 MGHDK and CDR2 SYGVNS. The junction had 3 bases not matched to a gene; V was cut back by 1 base and J by 6 bases. The CDR3 length is 15 residues.

The rearrangement links TRBV28 to TRBJ2-7; TRBD2 matches 7 bases. Germline V gene lookup returns CDR1 MDHEN and CDR2 SYDVKM. With 4 bases clipped from V and 0 bases from J, the junction kept 9 bases outside the gene matches. The CDR3 consists of 16 residues. DNA of the CDR3: TGTGCCAGCAGTTCCCCCCAGACTAGCACCTCCTACGAGCAGTACTTC. Its protein product is CASSSPQTSTSYEQYF.

This clone was picked up a small number of times. V usage is TRBV5-1 and J usage is TRBJ1-2; 7 bases map to TRBD1. The CDR3 has 15 residues. Germline loops: CDR1 SGHRS, CDR2 YFSETQ. The ends lost 0 bases at V and 1 base at J; junction bases unmatched: 3. The CDR3 loop is CASSLAGTDNYGYTF. For the CDR3, the DNA is TGCGCCAGCAGCTTGGCCGGGACAGATAACTATGGCTACACCTTC.

This clone ranks as medium-sized. The CDR3 protein is CASSLGLLGGYTF. As DNA, the CDR3 is TGTGCCAGCAGTTTAGGTTTGCTCGGCGGCTACACCTTC. The V and J genes are TRBV6-8 and TRBJ1-2; D remains ambiguous. This CDR3 is built from 13 residues. Germline V gene data show CDR1 as MNHGY and CDR2 as SAAAGT. The V and J ends lost 4 bases and 8 bases respectively, with 14 bases between them.

The V and J genes are TRBV29-1 and TRBJ1-3, with D perhaps matching TRBD1 (6 bases). The CDR3 has 14 amino acids. From germline, CDR1 is SQVTM and CDR2 ANQGSEA. The ends were cut back, 6 bases at V and 0 bases at J, with 12 bases in the middle. Here the CDR3 DNA reads TGCAGCGTCCTGACAGGCACCTCTGGAAACACCATATATTTT. Its translation is CSVLTGTSGNTIYF.

This clone counts as large. V usage is TRBV9 and J usage is TRBJ1-2; TRBD1 aligns across 7 bases. The CDR3 runs 15 residues. J lost 4 bases, V lost 4 bases, and 10 bases had no gene match. CDR1 SGDLS and CDR2 YYNGEE come from the germline V gene. Written as DNA, the CDR3 is TGTGCCAGCAGCTTTGGGACAGAGGATTTCTATGGCTACACCTTC. Translation gives CASSFGTEDFYGYTF.

This clone was counted between two and nine times. The genes are TRBV6-8 and TRBJ2-1; D possibly corresponds to TRBD2 (5 bases). V was shortened by 2 bases and J by 1 base, with 18 bases between the two germline ends. The CDR3 totals 18 residues. CDR1 is MNHGY, CDR2 SAAAGT, per germline. The CDR3 region is CASSYNPPSEGSYNEQFF. The CDR3 bases are TGTGCCAGCAGTTACAACCCCCCGAGTGAGGGATCCTACAATGAGCAGTTCTTC.

This clone has only a few counts. This chain joins TRBV11-3 and TRBJ2-7, with 7 bases fitting TRBD2. V dropped 2 bases and J dropped 3; count of bases not matched to a gene: 4. CDR1 is SGHNT and CDR2 is YENEEA in the germline V gene. The CDR3 contains 14 residues. This CDR3 is CASSLLGGSYEQYF. The DNA for the CDR3 is TGTGCCAGCAGCTTACTCGGGGGGAGCTACGAGCAGTACTTC.

This clone is judged large. V is TRBV18 and J is TRBJ1-1; weak D call: TRBD1 (6 bases). The length of the CDR3 is 13 residues. The V gene lost 3 bases and the J gene lost 11 bases, with 16 bases spanning the gap. Germline V gene lookup returns CDR1 KGHSH and CDR2 LQKENI. CDR3 region: CASSPDRSQGAFF. The DNA of the CDR3 is TGTGCCAGCTCACCCGACAGGTCTCAGGGGGCTTTCTTT.

The chain has TRBV6-8 and TRBJ1-3; possibly TRBD1 for D (5 bases). Trimming took off 0 bases at V and 1 base at J, with 13 bases between the two ends. CDR1 MNHGY and CDR2 SAAAGT come from the germline V gene. The CDR3 contains 17 residues. DNA of the CDR3: TGTGCCAGCAGTTACTCCGCCGGGGGTACGTCTGGAAACACCATATATTTT. Its translation is CASSYSAGGTSGNTIYF.

This clone is a singleton in its sample. J is TRBJ2-3 and V is TRBV14; 7 nucleotides align to TRBD1. The germline V gene has CDR1 SGHDN and CDR2 FVKESK. V dropped 8 bases and J dropped 5; count of bases not matched to a gene: 4. The CDR3 covers 12 residues. In DNA, the CDR3 is TGTGCCAGCCAAAGGGGGCAAGATACGCAGTATTTT. Translating gives CASQRGQDTQYF.

This chain joins TRBV19 and TRBJ1-1; 10 bases line up with TRBD1. J lost 1 base, V lost 10 bases, and 9 bases had no gene match. The CDR3 totals 15 residues. Germline lookup yields CDR1 LNHDA and CDR2 SQIVND (reference sequence). The CDR3 reads CAKKTGGPGNTEAFF. The CDR3 nucleotides are TGTGCCAAGAAGACAGGGGGCCCCGGGAACACTGAAGCTTTCTTT.

This clone was recorded a few times. This chain links TRBV9 with TRBJ1-4, with 8 positions matching TRBD1. Germline lookup yields CDR1 SGDLS and CDR2 YYNGEE. The V and J ends lost 5 bases and 4 bases, in that order; junction bases with no gene match: 4. The CDR3 totals 14 residues. The CDR3 loop reads CASRDRVGNEKLFF. In DNA form, the CDR3 reads TGTGCCAGCAGGGACAGGGTCGGTAATGAAAAACTGTTTTTT.

This rearrangement joins TRBV6-8 to TRBJ1-2, with D tentatively TRBD1 (6 bases). The CDR3 consists of 16 residues. Trimming took 10 bases from V and 7 from J, leaving 28 bases between them. Germline V gene sequence: CDR1 MNHGY, CDR2 SAAAGT. As DNA, the CDR3 is TGTGCCATCAACGACGGGGGCCAGCGCCGGGGATTTGGCTACACCTTC. This sequence encodes CAINDGGQRRGFGYTF.

This clone is deemed medium-sized. The V gene is TRBV6-8, the J gene TRBJ1-3, with D perhaps matching TRBD1 (5 bases). Germline assignment: CDR1 MNHGY and CDR2 SAAAGT. With 8 bases removed from V and 0 bases from J, the gap between germline ends came to 11 bases. The CDR3 runs to 14 residues. Here the CDR3 DNA reads TGTGCCAGCGGAAGGGGATCCTCTGGAAACACCATATATTTT. The encoded protein is CASGRGSSGNTIYF.

A few counts support this clone. This chain connects TRBV9 to TRBJ2-3; D remains unclear. The germline CDR1 and CDR2 sequences are SGDLS and YYNGEE. The CDR3 is made up of 14 amino acids. V lost 0 bases to trimming and J lost 6 bases, with 11 bases between them. The chain's CDR3 is CASSVGSPRDTQYF. CDR3 nucleotides: TGTGCCAGCAGCGTAGGGAGCCCGCGGGATACGCAGTATTTT.

The genes are TRBV19 and TRBJ2-1; D might be TRBD2 (5 bases). CDR3 length: 13 amino acids. V shed 5 bases and J shed 10 bases, with 15 bases lying between them. CDR1 LNHDA and CDR2 SQIVND come from the germline V gene (reference sequence). CDR3 sequence reads: CASSLDEGEEQFF. The CDR3 nucleotides are TGTGCCAGTAGTTTGGACGAGGGTGAAGAGCAGTTCTTC.

There are a few counts of this clone. The V gene is TRBV19, the J gene TRBJ1-1; tentative D call: TRBD1 (5 bases). The CDR3 sequence is 14 residues long. In germline, CDR1 is LNHDA, CDR2 SQIVND (reference sequence). Trimming stripped 3 bases from V and 7 bases from J, with 15 bases between. The CDR3 DNA sequence: TGTGCCAGTAGTATTGGGGCGGGGCCGGTTGAAGCTTTCTTT. Its protein is CASSIGAGPVEAFF.